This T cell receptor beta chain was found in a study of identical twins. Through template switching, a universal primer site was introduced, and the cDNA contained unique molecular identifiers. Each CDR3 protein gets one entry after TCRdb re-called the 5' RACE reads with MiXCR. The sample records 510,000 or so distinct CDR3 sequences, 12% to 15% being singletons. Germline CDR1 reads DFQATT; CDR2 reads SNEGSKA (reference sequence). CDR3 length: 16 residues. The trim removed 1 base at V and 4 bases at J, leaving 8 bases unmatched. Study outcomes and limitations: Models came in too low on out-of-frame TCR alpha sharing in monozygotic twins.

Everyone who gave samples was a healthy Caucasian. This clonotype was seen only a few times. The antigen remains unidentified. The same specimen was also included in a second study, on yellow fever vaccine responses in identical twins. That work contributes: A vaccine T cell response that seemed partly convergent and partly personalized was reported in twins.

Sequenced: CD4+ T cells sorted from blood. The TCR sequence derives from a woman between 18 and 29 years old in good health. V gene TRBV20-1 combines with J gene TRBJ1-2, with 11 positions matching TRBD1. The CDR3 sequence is CSARGGTGGKAYGYTF. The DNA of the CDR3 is TGCAGTGCTAGAGGGGGGACAGGGGGAAAGGCCTATGGCTACACCTTC.